These T cell receptor beta chains were read from a single sample in a study of siplizumab effects on memory and regulatory T cells. The protocol was immunoSEQ multiplex PCR, while the TCRdb copy is restricted to in-frame clones and leaves out a portion. The data show about 50,000 clones, roughly 93% seen once. Sequencing was done on a sample of CD8+ T cells sorted from blood. These receptors were collected from a human donor in good health. The CDR3 runs from the conserved cysteine through the conserved F or W. D genes are given only for firm matches. The size field is filled for only some rows; it gives once, few, many or a size class.

NA,TRBJ2-7,21,TRBV30,NA,TGTGCCTGGAGTGCGAGTGGCTTCCCCAACACTATTAGCGAAGAGACCTACGAGCAGTACTTC,CAWSASGFPNTISEETYEQYF
NA,TRBJ2-7,15,TRBV9,NA,TGTGCCAGCAGCGTAGAAAGCGGGTCCTCCTACGAGCAGTACTTC,CASSVESGSSYEQYF
NA,TRBJ2-2,10,TRBV2,NA,TGTGCCAGCTCGACCGGGGAGCTGTTTTTT,CASSTGELFF
NA,TRBJ1-4,12,TRBV9,NA,TGTGCCAGCAGCGTAGGCGGTGGGGGACTGTTTTTT,CASSVGGGGLFF
NA,TRBJ2-7,13,TRBV6-5,NA,TGTGCCAGCAGACTAGCCGTCACCTACGAGCAGTACTTC,CASRLAVTYEQYF
NA,TRBJ1-2,16,TRBV5-6,TRBD1,TGTGCCAGCAGCTGGGGACAGGGGAGCCCTAACTATGGCTACACCTTC,CASSWGQGSPNYGYTF
NA,TRBJ2-7,14,TRBV15,NA,TGTGCCACCAGCAGAGATGGGGTTGGTTACGAGCAGTACTTC,CATSRDGVGYEQYF
NA,TRBJ2-1,15,TRBV7-9,NA,TGTGCCAGCAGCCCGGGACCTATCTCCTACAATGAGCAGTTCTTC,CASSPGPISYNEQFF
NA,TRBJ2-4,17,TRBV5-1,TRBD1,TGCGCCAGCAGCTGGGGCGGGACAGGGGTTGCCAAAAACATTCAGTACTTC,CASSWGGTGVAKNIQYF
NA,TRBJ1-1,13,TRBV5-8,NA,TGTGCCAGCAGCTTAAGAGGGGACACTGAAGCTTTCTTT,CASSLRGDTEAFF
NA,TRBJ2-7,13,TRBV7-3,NA,TGTGCCAGCAGCCCCCATACAGGCTACGAGCAGTACTTC,CASSPHTGYEQYF
NA,TRBJ2-7,14,TRBV6-5,NA,TGTGCCAGCAGTTATCGGAGGGAGCATGACGAGCAGTACTTC,CASSYRREHDEQYF
NA,TRBJ2-5,11,TRBV7-9,NA,TGTGCCAGCAGTGCCCTAGAGACCCAGTACTTC,CASSALETQYF
NA,TRBJ2-1,15,TRBV27,TRBD1,TGTGCCAGCAGTCCGGACAGGAGCTCCTACAATGAGCAGTTCTTC,CASSPDRSSYNEQFF
NA,TRBJ1-1,14,TRBV5-5,NA,TGTGCCAGCAGCCACGGGCTACCCTACGGAGAAGCTTTCTTT,CASSHGLPYGEAFF
NA,TRBJ2-7,15,TRBV7-8,NA,TGTGCCAGCAGCGTACCGGGACAATTGTCCTACGAGCAGTACTTC,CASSVPGQLSYEQYF
NA,TRBJ2-5,13,TRBV19,NA,TGTGCCAGTAGTATACTAGCCGGGGAGACCCAGTACTTC,CASSILAGETQYF
NA,TRBJ1-2,13,TRBV4-1,NA,TGCGCCAGCAGCCACCCGGGCCTGGTAGGCTACACCTTC,CASSHPGLVGYTF
NA,TRBJ2-1,16,TRBV14,NA,TGTGCCAGCAGCCAAGATCGTGGGGGGATATACAATGAGCAGTTCTTC,CASSQDRGGIYNEQFF
NA,TRBJ1-2,14,TRBV28,NA,TGTGCCAGCAGTCTGGGGACAACCTGGGATGGCTACACCTTC,CASSLGTTWDGYTF
NA,TRBJ1-5,14,TRBV6-6,NA,TGTGCCAGCAGTTACTCGGGACAACGGGAGCCCCAGCATTTT,CASSYSGQREPQHF
NA,TRBJ1-1,19,TRBV15,NA,TGTGCCACCAGCAGAGATGGCCCCATAAGCCAGCTAAGTGACACTGAAGCTTTCTTT,CATSRDGPISQLSDTEAFF
few,TRBJ2-1,14,TRBV11-3,TRBD1,TGTGCCAGCAGCCCCGGACAGGGCCGGGGTGAGCAGTTCTTC,CASSPGQGRGEQFF
NA,TRBJ2-7,15,TRBV5-1,NA,TGCGCCAGCAGCTTGGGTCAAGAGAGTTTCTACGAGCAGTACTTC,CASSLGQESFYEQYF
NA,TRBJ2-4,15,TRBV28,NA,TGTGCCAGCTGTAAAGCGGGTCTAGCCAAAAACATTCAGTACTTC,CASCKAGLAKNIQYF
NA,TRBJ2-7,13,TRBV5-4,NA,TGTGCCAGCAGCTGGACCCTGGGCCACGAGCAGTACTTC,CASSWTLGHEQYF
NA,TRBJ2-1,15,TRBV4-1,NA,TGCGCCAGCAGCCTCCCTGGGGGGCCAAACAATGAGCAGTTCTTC,CASSLPGGPNNEQFF
NA,TRBJ2-6,15,TRBV7-8,NA,TGTGCCAGCAGTGCGGGAACCTCTGGGGCCAACGTCCTGACTTTC,CASSAGTSGANVLTF
NA,TRBJ2-7,15,TRBV4-1,NA,TGCGCCAGCAGCCAACAAACAGGGATCGGCTACGAGCAGTACTTC,CASSQQTGIGYEQYF
few,TRBJ1-5,16,TRBV27,NA,TGTGCCAGCAGTTTATCGGGGGGGGGTCTACTTCAGCCCCAGCATTTT,CASSLSGGGLLQPQHF